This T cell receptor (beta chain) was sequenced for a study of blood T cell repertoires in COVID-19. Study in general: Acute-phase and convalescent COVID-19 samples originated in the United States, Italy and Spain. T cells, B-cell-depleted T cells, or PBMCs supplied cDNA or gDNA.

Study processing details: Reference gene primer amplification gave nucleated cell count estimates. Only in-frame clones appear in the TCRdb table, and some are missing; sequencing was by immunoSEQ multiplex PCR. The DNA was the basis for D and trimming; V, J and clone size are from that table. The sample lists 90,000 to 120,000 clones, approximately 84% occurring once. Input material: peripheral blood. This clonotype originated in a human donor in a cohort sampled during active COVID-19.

CDR3 nucleotide sequence: TGTGCCAGCAGCCAATTGCCTGCGAGCTATGGCTACACCTTC. Its protein is CASSQLPASYGYTF. The chain carries TRBV3-1 (or the pseudogene TRBV3-2) and TRBJ1-2; D is unclear. CDR1 LGHDT and CDR2 YNNKEL come from the germline V gene (reference sequence). The CDR3 length is 14 residues. V lost 2 bases, J lost 4 bases, and 11 bases lay in between.